This T cell receptor beta chain was observed in a study of cytomegalovirus exposure and HLA in healthy donors. Broader study findings: Previous analysis showed most TCR beta V segments were productive about 90% or about 30% of the time.

It was with 60 Vbeta and 13 Jbeta primers that the PCR ran. TCRdb keeps only in-frame clones here, not all; method: immunoSEQ multiplex PCR. The table records about 160,000 clones, 75% to 90% of them present only once. This clone was counted only a few times. Its antigen is unknown. At one end the junction does not follow the germline gene, possibly because of a read error. Germline CDR1 reads SGHKS; CDR2 reads YYEKEE (reference sequence). This CDR3 spans 14 amino acids. Sequences were obtained from PBMCs. The V call is TRBV5-5, the J call TRBJ2-3, with 8 bases that match TRBD1. This sequence originates from a man aged 30 to 45 in good health and CMV-seronegative. CDR3 sequence (DNA): TGTGCCAGCAGATTGGACAGGGCGACAGATACGCAGTATTTT. It encodes CASRLDRATDTQYF. Complete variable domain (other parts from reference TRBV5-5 and TRBJ2-3): DAGVTQSPTHLIKTRGQQVTLRCSPISGHKSVSWYQQVLGQGPQFIFQYYEKEERGRGNFPDRFSARQFPNYSSELNVNALLLGDSALYLCASRLDRATDTQYFGPGTRLTVL.